This T cell receptor (beta chain) was sequenced during a study of cytomegalovirus exposure and HLA in healthy donors. PCR primers comprised 60 Vbeta and 13 Jbeta primers. Here immunoSEQ multiplex PCR was the method, and the copy in TCRdb shows in-frame clones only, minus some. This table has 110,000 or so clones, 74% appearing once. Findings and caveats of the study: According to reports, the classifier identified cytomegalovirus status with high specificity and sensitivity.

For this clone: The antigen is undetermined.

From germline, CDR1 is LNHNV and CDR2 YYDKDF (reference sequence). With 5 bases removed from V and 1 base from J, the gap between germline ends came to 12 bases. There are 16 residues in the CDR3. The receptor comes from a woman in her 40s in good health and CMV-seropositive. The genes are TRBV15 and TRBJ2-6; the D is unclear. The sequenced material came from PBMCs. In DNA form, the CDR3 reads TGTGCCACCAGCCCCCGAGGCATGTCTGGGGCCAACGTCCTGACTTTC. Its translation: CATSPRGMSGANVLTF.